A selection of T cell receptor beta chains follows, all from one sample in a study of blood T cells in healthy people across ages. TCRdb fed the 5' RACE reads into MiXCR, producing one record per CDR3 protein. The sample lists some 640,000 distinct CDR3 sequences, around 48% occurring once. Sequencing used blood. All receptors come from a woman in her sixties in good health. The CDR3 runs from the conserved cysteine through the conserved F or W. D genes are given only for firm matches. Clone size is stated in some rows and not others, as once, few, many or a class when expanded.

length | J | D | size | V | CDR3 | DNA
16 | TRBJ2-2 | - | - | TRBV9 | CASSVGVGLNTGELFF | TGTGCCAGCAGCGTAGGGGTAGGCCTCAACACCGGGGAGCTGTTTTTT
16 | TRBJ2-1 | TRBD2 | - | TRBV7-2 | CASSLEVNSGRREQFF | TGTGCCAGCAGCTTAGAGGTAAATAGCGGGAGACGTGAGCAGTTCTTC
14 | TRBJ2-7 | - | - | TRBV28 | CASHVADSSYEQYF | TGTGCCAGCCACGTCGCTGATAGCTCCTACGAGCAGTACTTC
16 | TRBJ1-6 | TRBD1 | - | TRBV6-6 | CASSYPPGTVNSPLHF | TGTGCCAGCAGCTATCCCCCCGGGACAGTTAATTCACCCCTCCACTTT
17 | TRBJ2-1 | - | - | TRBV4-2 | CASSHQAGDPTYNEQFF | TGTGCCAGCAGCCACCAAGCCGGAGACCCGACCTACAATGAGCAGTTCTTC
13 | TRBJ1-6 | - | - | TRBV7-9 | CASSLAAEQPPHF | TGTGCCAGCAGCTTAGCGGCTGAACAACCCCCCCACTTT
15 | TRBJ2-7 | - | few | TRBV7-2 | CASSLLGGITYEQYF | TGTGCCAGCAGCTTATTAGGCGGGATTACGTACGAGCAGTACTTC
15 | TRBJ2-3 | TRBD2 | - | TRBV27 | CASSLVGRDTDTQYF | TGTGCCAGCAGTTTGGTCGGGAGGGACACAGATACGCAGTATTTT
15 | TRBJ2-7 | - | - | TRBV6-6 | CASSRGVPSSYEQYF | TGTGCCAGCAGCAGAGGGGTGCCAAGCTCCTACGAGCAGTACTTC
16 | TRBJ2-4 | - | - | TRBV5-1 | CASSSDLRGAKNIQYF | TGCGCCAGCAGCTCTGACTTGCGTGGAGCCAAAAACATTCAGTACTTC
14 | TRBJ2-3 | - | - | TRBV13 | CASSSRSSTDTQYF | TGTGCCAGCAGCTCCCGCTCTAGCACAGATACGCAGTATTTT
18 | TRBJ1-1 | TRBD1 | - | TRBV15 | CATSARDSYDPLGTEAFF | TGTGCCACCAGCGCCCGGGACAGCTACGACCCTTTGGGCACTGAAGCTTTCTTT
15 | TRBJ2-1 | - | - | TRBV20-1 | CSASGVGYLQETQFF | TGCAGTGCTAGCGGGGTCGGCTACCTTCAAGAGACCCAGTTCTTC
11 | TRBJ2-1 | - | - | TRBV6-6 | CASSTADEQFF | TGTGCCAGCAGCACCGCGGATGAGCAGTTCTTC
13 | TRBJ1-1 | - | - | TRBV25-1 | CASSDPGRSEAFF | TGTGCCAGCAGTGACCCTGGACGGAGTGAAGCTTTCTTT
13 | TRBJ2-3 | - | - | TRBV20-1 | CSASSGPGDTQYF | TGCAGTGCTAGTTCAGGGCCGGGGGATACGCAGTATTTT
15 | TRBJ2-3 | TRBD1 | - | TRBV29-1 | CSVHLGTGGMDTQYF | TGCAGCGTCCACCTCGGGACAGGGGGGATGGATACGCAGTATTTT
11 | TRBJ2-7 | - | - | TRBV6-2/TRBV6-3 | CASGTLYEQYF | TGTGCCAGTGGGACACTCTACGAGCAGTACTTC
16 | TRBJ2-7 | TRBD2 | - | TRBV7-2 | CASSFDGTSGSYEQYF | TGTGCCAGCAGCTTTGACGGGACTAGCGGGAGTTACGAGCAGTACTTC
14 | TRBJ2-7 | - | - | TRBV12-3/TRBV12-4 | CASSHLPTTGEQYF | TGTGCCAGCAGCCACCTACCGACTACCGGCGAGCAGTACTTC
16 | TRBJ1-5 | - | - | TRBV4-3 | CASSQDPGGPRQPQHF | TGCGCCAGCAGCCAGGACCCCGGAGGGCCGAGGCAGCCCCAGCATTTT
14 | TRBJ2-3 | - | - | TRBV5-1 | CASSFRVETDTQYF | TGCGCCAGCAGCTTCCGAGTAGAGACAGATACGCAGTATTTT
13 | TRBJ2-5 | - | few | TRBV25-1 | CASSEFRVETQYF | TGTGCCAGCAGTGAATTCCGGGTTGAGACCCAGTACTTC
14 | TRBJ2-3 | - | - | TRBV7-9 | CASSPSGATDTQYF | TGTGCCAGCAGCCCATCGGGAGCGACAGATACGCAGTATTTT
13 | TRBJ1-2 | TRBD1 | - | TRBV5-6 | CASIQGAGYGYTF | TGTGCCAGCATCCAGGGGGCTGGGTATGGCTACACCTTC
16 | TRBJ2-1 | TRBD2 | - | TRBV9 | CASSARPGTTYNEQFF | TGTGCCAGCAGCGCACGACCCGGGACTACCTACAATGAGCAGTTCTTC
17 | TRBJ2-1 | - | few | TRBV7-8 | CASSRGVLLADYNEQFF | TGTGCCAGCAGCCGAGGAGTCCTATTGGCGGATTACAATGAGCAGTTCTTC
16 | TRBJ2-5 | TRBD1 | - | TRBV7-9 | CASWTPRDRGRQTQYF | TGTGCCAGCTGGACTCCCCGGGACAGAGGGAGACAGACCCAGTACTTC
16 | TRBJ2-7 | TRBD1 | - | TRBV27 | CASRDRGRLGSYEQYF | TGTGCCAGCAGGGACAGGGGGCGGCTAGGCTCCTACGAGCAGTACTTC
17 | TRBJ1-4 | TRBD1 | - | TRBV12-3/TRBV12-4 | CASSGDRGRSTNEKLFF | TGTGCCAGCAGCGGGGACAGGGGGCGGTCAACTAATGAAAAACTGTTTTTT
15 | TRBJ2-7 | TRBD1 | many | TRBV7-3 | CASSLSAGTDYEQYF | TGTGCCAGCAGCTTATCTGCAGGGACAGACTACGAGCAGTACTTC
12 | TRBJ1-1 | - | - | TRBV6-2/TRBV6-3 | CASRDMSGEAFF | TGTGCCAGCAGGGACATGTCTGGTGAAGCTTTCTTT
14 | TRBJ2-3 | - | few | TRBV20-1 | CSATKSSSTDTQYF | TGCAGTGCGACGAAATCCTCTAGCACAGATACGCAGTATTTT
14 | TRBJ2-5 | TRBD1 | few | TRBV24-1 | CATSLRTGVETQYF | TGTGCCACCAGCCTCCGGACAGGGGTAGAGACCCAGTACTTC
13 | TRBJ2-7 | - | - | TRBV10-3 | CAISGPPKYEQYF | TGTGCCATCAGTGGTCCGCCCAAATACGAGCAGTACTTC
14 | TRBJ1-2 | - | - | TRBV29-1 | CSVQQGLRNYGYTF | TGCAGCGTGCAACAGGGCCTCAGGAACTATGGCTACACCTTC
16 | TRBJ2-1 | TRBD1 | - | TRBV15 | CATHDGQGSSYNEQFF | TGTGCCACCCATGACGGACAGGGAAGCTCCTACAATGAGCAGTTCTTC
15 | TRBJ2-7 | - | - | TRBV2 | CASSELGGYNYEQYF | TGTGCCAGCAGTGAGCTTGGAGGCTATAACTACGAGCAGTACTTC
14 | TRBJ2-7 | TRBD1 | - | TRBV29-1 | CSAWDRGSSYEQYF | TGCAGCGCGTGGGACAGGGGAAGCTCCTACGAGCAGTACTTC
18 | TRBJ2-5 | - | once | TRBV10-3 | CAIKESRGRILGGETQYF | TGTGCCATCAAGGAGTCAAGGGGTCGGATTCTTGGGGGGGAGACCCAGTACTTC
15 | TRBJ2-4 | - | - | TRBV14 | CASSPAWDYKNIQYF | TGTGCCAGCAGCCCAGCATGGGATTACAAAAACATTCAGTACTTC
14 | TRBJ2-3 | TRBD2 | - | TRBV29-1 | CSVEGGRQSDAQYF | TGCAGCGTTGAAGGCGGGAGACAATCAGATGCGCAGTATTTT
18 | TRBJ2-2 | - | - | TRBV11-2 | CASSYFLMDRANTGELFF | TGTGCCAGCAGCTATTTCCTTATGGATCGCGCGAACACCGGGGAGCTGTTTTTT
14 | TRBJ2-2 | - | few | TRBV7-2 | CASSFNVNTGELFF | TGTGCCAGCAGCTTTAATGTGAACACCGGGGAGCTGTTTTTT